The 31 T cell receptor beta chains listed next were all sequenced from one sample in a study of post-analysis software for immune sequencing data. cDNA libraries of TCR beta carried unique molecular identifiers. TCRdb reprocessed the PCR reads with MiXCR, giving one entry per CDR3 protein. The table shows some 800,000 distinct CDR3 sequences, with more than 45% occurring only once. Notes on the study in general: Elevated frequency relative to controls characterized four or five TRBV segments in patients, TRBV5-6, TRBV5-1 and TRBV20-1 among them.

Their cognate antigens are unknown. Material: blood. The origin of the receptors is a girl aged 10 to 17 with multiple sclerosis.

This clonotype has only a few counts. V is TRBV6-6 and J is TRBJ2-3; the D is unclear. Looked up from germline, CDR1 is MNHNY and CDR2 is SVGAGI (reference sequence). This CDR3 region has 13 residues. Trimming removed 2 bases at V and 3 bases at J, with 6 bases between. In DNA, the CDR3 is TGTGCCAGCAGTTACCGAGCGACAGATACGCAGTATTTT. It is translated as CASSYRATDTQYF.

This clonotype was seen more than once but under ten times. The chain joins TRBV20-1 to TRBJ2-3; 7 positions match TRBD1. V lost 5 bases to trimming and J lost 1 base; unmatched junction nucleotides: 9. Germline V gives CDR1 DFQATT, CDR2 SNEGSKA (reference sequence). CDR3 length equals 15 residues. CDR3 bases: TGCAGTGCTGCCGACCAAGGACAGGGCACAGATACGCAGTATTTT. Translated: CSAADQGQGTDTQYF.

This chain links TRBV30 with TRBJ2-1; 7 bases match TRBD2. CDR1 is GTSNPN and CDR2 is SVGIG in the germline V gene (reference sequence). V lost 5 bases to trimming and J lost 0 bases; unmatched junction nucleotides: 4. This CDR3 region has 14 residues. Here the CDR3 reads CAWRSGNSYNEQFF. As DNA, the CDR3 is TGTGCCTGGCGGAGCGGGAACTCCTACAATGAGCAGTTCTTC.

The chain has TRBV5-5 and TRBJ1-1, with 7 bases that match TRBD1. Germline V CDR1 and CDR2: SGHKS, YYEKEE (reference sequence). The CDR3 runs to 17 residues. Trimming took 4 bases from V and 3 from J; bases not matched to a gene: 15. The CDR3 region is CASSTSGGGGPDTEAFF. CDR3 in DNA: TGTGCCAGCAGCACCTCAGGGGGTGGGGGACCGGACACTGAAGCTTTCTTT.

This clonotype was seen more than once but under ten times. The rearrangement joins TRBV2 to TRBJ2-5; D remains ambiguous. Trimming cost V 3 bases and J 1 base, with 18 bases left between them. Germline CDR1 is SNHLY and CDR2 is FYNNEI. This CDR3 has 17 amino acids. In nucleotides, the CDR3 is TGTGCCAGCAGTGACGACCTTTCCCTACACTCCCAAGAGACCCAGTACTTC. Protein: CASSDDLSLHSQETQYF.

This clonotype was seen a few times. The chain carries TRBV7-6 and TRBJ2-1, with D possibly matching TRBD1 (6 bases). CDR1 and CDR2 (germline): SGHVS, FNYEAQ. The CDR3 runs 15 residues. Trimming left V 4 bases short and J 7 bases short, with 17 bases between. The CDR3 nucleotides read TGTGCCAGCAGCTCACCTCTGACAGGCATGAATGAGCAGTTCTTC. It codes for CASSSPLTGMNEQFF.

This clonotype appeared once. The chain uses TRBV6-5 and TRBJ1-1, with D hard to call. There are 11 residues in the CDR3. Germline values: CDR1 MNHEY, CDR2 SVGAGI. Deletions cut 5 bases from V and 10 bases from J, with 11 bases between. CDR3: CASSEGSGAFF. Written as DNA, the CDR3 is TGTGCCAGCAGTGAGGGTTCTGGAGCTTTCTTT.

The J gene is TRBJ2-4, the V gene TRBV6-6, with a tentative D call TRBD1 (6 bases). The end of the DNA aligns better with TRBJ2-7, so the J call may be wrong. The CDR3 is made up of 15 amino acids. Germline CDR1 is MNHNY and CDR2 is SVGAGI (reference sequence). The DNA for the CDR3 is TGTGCCAGCAGTTACTCGAGGGGGTTTATATACGAGCAGTACTTC. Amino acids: CASSYSRGFIYEQYF.

The CDR3 here is CSVVDGEKLFF. The CDR3 region has the DNA TGCAGCGTTGTGGACGGGGAAAAACTGTTTTTT. The V and J genes are TRBV29-1 and TRBJ1-4; D ambiguous. V dropped 4 bases and J dropped 8 bases, with 8 bases sitting between them. This CDR3 is built from 11 residues. The V gene's germline CDR1 is SQVTM and CDR2 ANQGSEA.

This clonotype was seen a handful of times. The CDR3 loop is CASSVVSGSYNEQFF. The CDR3 region has the DNA TGTGCCAGCAGTGTAGTTAGCGGGAGTTACAATGAGCAGTTCTTC. V is TRBV6-4 and J is TRBJ2-1; 9 bases agree with TRBD2. The V and J ends lost 4 bases and 4 bases, in that order; junction bases with no gene match: 5. Germline V CDR1 and CDR2: MRHNA, SNTAGT. The length of the CDR3 is 15 residues.

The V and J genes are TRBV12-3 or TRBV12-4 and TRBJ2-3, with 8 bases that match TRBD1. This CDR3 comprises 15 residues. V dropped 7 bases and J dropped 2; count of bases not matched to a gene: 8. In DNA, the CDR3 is TGTGCCAGCACCGAGGACAGGGAGATCACAGATACGCAGTATTTT. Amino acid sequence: CASTEDREITDTQYF.

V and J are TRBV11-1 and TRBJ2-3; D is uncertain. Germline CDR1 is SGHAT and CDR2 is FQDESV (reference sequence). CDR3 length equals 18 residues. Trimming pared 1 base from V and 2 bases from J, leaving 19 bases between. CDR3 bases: TGTGCCAGCAGCTTAGATGGCTTCAACCAATACTACACAGATACGCAGTATTTT. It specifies CASSLDGFNQYYTDTQYF.

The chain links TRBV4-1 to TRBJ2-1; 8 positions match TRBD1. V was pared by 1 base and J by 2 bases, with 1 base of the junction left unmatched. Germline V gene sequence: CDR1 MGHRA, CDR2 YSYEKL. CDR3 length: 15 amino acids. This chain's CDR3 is CASSQGTGTYNEQFF. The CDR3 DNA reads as TGCGCCAGCAGCCAAGGGACAGGGACCTACAATGAGCAGTTCTTC.

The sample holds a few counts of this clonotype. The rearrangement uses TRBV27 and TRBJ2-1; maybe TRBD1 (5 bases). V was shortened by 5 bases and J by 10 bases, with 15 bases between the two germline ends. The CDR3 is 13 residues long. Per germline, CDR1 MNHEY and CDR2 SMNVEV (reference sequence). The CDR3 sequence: CASSERQTFEQFF. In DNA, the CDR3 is TGTGCCAGCAGTGAACGACAGACGTTCGAGCAGTTCTTC.

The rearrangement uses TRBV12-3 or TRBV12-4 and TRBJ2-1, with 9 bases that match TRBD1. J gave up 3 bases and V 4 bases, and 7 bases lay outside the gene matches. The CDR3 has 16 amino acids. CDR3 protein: CASSSSDRGFYNEQFF. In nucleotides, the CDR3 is TGTGCCAGCAGTTCCTCGGACAGGGGCTTCTACAATGAGCAGTTCTTC.

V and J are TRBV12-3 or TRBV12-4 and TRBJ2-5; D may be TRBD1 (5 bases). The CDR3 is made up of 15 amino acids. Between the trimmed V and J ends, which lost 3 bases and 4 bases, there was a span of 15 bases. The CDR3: CASSLPADSGETQYF. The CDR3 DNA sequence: TGTGCCAGCAGTTTGCCTGCCGACAGTGGAGAGACCCAGTACTTC.

The CDR3 sequence: CASSPGLAGRDEQFF. The CDR3 bases are TGTGCCAGCAGCCCGGGACTAGCGGGAAGGGATGAGCAGTTCTTC. The rearrangement links TRBV4-2 to TRBJ2-1; 13 bases fit TRBD2. There are 15 residues in the CDR3. V lost 4 bases and J lost 8; bases outside the gene matches: 5. Germline values: CDR1 LGHNA, CDR2 YNFKEQ.

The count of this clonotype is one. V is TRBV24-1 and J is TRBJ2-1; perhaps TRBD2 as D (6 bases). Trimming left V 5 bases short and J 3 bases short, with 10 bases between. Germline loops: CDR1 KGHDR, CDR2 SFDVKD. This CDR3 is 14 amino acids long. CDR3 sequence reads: CATSGSGLYNEQFF. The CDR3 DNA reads TGTGCCACCAGTGGTAGCGGTCTCTACAATGAGCAGTTCTTC.

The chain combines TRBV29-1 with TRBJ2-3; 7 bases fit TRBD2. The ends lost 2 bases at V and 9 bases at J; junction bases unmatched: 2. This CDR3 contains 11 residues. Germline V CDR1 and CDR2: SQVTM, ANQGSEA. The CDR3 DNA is TGCAGCGTTGAACAGCGGGGAACGCAGTATTTT. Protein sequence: CSVEQRGTQYF.

The CDR3 coding sequence is TGTGCCAGCAGTTTAGGTGGGCCATGGAATGAGCAGTTCTTC. This gives the protein CASSLGGPWNEQFF. The chain uses TRBV27 and TRBJ2-1; no definite D call. V was cut by 2 bases and J by 7 bases, with 12 bases left in between. The CDR3 runs 14 residues. The germline V gene encodes CDR1 MNHEY and CDR2 SMNVEV (reference sequence).

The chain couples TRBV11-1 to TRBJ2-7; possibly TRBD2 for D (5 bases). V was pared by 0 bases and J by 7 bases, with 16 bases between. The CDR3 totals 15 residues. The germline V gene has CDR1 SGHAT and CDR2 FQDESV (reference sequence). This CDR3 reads CASSLALAEVGEQYF. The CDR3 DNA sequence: TGTGCCAGCAGCTTAGCCCTAGCAGAAGTAGGGGAGCAGTACTTC.

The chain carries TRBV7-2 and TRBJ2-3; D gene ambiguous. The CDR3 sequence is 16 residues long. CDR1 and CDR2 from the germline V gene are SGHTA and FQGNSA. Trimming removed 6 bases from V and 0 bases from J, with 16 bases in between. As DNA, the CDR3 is TGTGCCAGCAGTTCCCCCGGCGGTCCTAGCACAGATACGCAGTATTTT. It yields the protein CASSSPGGPSTDTQYF. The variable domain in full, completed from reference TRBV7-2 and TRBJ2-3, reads GAGVSQSPSNKVTEKGKDVELRCDPISGHTALYWYRQSLGQGLEFLIYFQGNSAPDKSGLPSDRFSAERTGGSVSTLTIQRTQQEDSAVYLCASSSPGGPSTDTQYFGPGTRLTVL.

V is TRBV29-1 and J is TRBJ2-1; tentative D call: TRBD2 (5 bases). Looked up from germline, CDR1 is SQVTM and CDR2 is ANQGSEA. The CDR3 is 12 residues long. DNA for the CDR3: TGCAGAGTCAAAAGCGGCTACAATGAGCAGTTCTTC. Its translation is CRVKSGYNEQFF.

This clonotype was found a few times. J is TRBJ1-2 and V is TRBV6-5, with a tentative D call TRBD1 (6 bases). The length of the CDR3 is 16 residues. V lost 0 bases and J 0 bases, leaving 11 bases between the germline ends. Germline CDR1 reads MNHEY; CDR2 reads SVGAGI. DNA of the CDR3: TGTGCCAGCAGTTACTCGGATAACAGGGCTAACTATGGCTACACCTTC. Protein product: CASSYSDNRANYGYTF.

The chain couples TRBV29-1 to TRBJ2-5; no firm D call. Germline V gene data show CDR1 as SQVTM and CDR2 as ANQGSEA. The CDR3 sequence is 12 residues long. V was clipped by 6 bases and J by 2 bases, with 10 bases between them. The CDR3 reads CSVIEQQETQYF. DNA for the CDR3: TGCAGCGTAATAGAACAGCAAGAGACCCAGTACTTC.

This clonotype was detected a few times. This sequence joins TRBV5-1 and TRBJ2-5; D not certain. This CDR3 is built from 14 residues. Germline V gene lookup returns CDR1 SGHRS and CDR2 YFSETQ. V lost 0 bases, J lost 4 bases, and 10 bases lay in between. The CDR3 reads CASSLARQVETQYF. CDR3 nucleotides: TGCGCCAGCAGCTTGGCCCGGCAGGTAGAGACCCAGTACTTC. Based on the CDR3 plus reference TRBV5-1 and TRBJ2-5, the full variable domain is KAGVTQTPRYLIKTRGQQVTLSCSPISGHRSVSWYQQTPGQGLQFLFEYFSETQRNKGNFPGRFSGRQFSNSRSEMNVSTLELGDSALYLCASSLARQVETQYFGPGTRLLVL.

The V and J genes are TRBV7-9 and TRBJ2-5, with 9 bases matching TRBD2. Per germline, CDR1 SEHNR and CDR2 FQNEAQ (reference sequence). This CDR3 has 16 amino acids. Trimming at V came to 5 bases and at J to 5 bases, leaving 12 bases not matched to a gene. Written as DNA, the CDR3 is TGTGCCAGCAGCCCCCCCCCAATAGCGGGAGTGGAGACCCAGTACTTC. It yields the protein CASSPPPIAGVETQYF.

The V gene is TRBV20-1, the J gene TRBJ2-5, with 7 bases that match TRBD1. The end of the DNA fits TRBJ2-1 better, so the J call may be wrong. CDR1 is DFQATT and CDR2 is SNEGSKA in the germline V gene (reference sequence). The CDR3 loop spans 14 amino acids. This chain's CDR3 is CSAMGQSIQETQFF. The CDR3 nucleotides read TGCAGTGCAATGGGACAGTCGATCCAAGAGACCCAGTTCTTC.

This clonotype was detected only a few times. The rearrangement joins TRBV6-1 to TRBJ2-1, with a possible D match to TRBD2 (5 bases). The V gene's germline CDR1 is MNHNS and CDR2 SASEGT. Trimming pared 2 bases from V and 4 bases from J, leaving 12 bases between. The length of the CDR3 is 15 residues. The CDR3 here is CASSESGLGYNEQFF. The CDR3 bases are TGTGCCAGCAGTGAAAGCGGACTGGGATACAATGAGCAGTTCTTC.

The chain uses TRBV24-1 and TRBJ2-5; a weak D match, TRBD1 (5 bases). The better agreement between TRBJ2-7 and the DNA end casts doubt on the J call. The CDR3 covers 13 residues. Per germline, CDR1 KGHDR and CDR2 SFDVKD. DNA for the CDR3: TGTGCCGGCAAGGAGACTCAGGGCTACGAGCAGTACTTC. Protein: CAGKETQGYEQYF.

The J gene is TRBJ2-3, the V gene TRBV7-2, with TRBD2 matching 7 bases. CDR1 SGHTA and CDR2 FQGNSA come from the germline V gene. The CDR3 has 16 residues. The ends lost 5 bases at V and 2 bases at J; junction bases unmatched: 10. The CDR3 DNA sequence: TGTGCCAGCAGCACATCGCTAGCGGTGATCACAGATACGCAGTATTTT. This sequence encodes CASSTSLAVITDTQYF.